The clone carrying this T cell receptor (beta chain) was found a few times. Antigen: not known. TCRdb's table, derived via immunoSEQ multiplex PCR, lists solely in-frame clones and lacks some. The data show over 950 clones, approximately 26% seen once. The data are from a study of T cells in localized non-small cell lung cancer. Study results and limitations: Because researchers sequenced only one region of the tumor, heterogeneity is still possible. Uninvolved nearby lung showed the greatest T cell clonality, exceeding that found in tumor.

Germline lookup yields CDR1 SGDLS and CDR2 YYNGEE. V gave up 3 bases and J gave up 8 bases, with 11 bases separating them. The CDR3 length is 13 residues. The input for sequencing was normal lung tissue next to the tumor, taken before any cancer treatment. The clonotype originates from a male donor at least 60 years old with stage II lung adenocarcinoma. The J gene is TRBJ1-4, the V gene TRBV9; D call uncertain. The CDR3 here is CASSGLTGEKLFF. DNA for the CDR3: TGTGCCAGCAGCGGGTTAACGGGGGAAAAACTGTTTTTT.